The 8 T cell receptor beta chains in this list originate from one sample, sequenced in a study of tumor and adjacent non-tumor tissue in lung cancer. The library came from three nested PCR rounds adapted from ARM-PCR protocols. MiXCR, run by TCRdb on the multiplex PCR reads, gives a single entry per CDR3 protein. This table holds around 210,000 distinct CDR3 sequences, over 55% found once. This sample's RNA came from whole unsorted tissue. The sequencing input was lung tumor tissue. The origin of the receptors is a man between 60 and 70 years old with non-small cell lung cancer.

The chain uses TRBV7-9 and TRBJ2-7; 7 bases are a match to TRBD1. This CDR3 comprises 16 residues. Trimming at V came to 3 bases and at J to 0 bases, leaving 8 bases not matched to a gene. Germline lookup yields CDR1 SEHNR and CDR2 FQNEAQ (reference sequence). Here the CDR3 reads CASSFFRTGNSYEQYF. CDR3 sequence (DNA): TGTGCCAGCAGCTTCTTCCGGACAGGTAACTCCTACGAGCAGTACTTC.

Worth noting for this clonotype: This clone may be a read error of a much larger clone one base away. V and J are TRBV11-2 and TRBJ2-4; 9 bases align to TRBD2. The CDR3 spans 15 residues. CDR1 is SGHAT, CDR2 FQNNGV, per germline. CDR3 DNA sequence: TGTGCCAGCAGCTCCATAGCGGGAGCCAAAAGCATTCAGTACTTC. Protein: CASSSIAGAKSIQYF.

Note on this clonotype: The junction and the germline gene differ at one end; a read error may be behind it. The J gene is TRBJ1-6, the V gene TRBV4-3; D might be TRBD1 (5 bases). This CDR3 contains 16 residues. Germline values: CDR1 LGHNA, CDR2 YSLEER. Here the CDR3 reads CARSQDLRGGNSPLHF. The CDR3 nucleotides are TGTGCCAGAAGCCAAGATTTAAGGGGTGGTAATTCACCCCTCCACTTT.

Concerning this clonotype itself: Relative to the germline gene, one junction end is altered; a read error may explain this. The chain carries TRBV6-5 and TRBJ2-7; the match to TRBD1 covers 10 bases. This CDR3 spans 13 amino acids. Looked up from germline, CDR1 is MNHEY and CDR2 is SVGAGI. The CDR3 here is CTSRRTGGSEQYF. DNA for the CDR3: TGTACCAGCAGAAGGACAGGGGGTAGCGAGCAGTACTTC.

About this clonotype itself: One end of the junction fails to match germline, which may point to a read error. The chain employs TRBV11-3 and TRBJ1-1, with D perhaps TRBD1 (5 bases). The CDR3 has 13 residues. Germline assignment: CDR1 SGHNT and CDR2 YENEEA. CDR3 residues: CAGSLGENTEAFF. For the CDR3, the DNA is TGTGCCGGCAGCTTGGGGGAGAACACTGAAGCTTTCTTT. Together with reference TRBV11-3 and TRBJ1-1, the CDR3 gives the full variable domain: EAGVVQSPRYKIIEKKQPVAFWCNPISGHNTLYWYLQNLGQGPELLIRYENEEAVDDSQLPKDRFSAERLKGVDSTLKIQPAELGDSAVYLCAGSLGENTEAFFGQGTRLTVV.

This rearrangement joins TRBV10-2 to TRBJ1-6; perhaps TRBD1 as D (6 bases). Germline lookup yields CDR1 WSHSY and CDR2 SAAADI. CDR3 length equals 12 residues. Trimming stripped 6 bases from V and 10 bases from J, with 10 bases between. The CDR3 region has the DNA TGCGCCAGCAGGGAGGGGGGCTCACCCCTCCACTTT. Translated: CASREGGSPLHF.

The CDR3 is CASSIIEGEAYEQYF. The CDR3 region has the DNA TGTGCCAGCAGCATCATCGAGGGGGAGGCCTACGAGCAGTACTTC. This chain connects TRBV5-4 to TRBJ2-7; perhaps D is TRBD1 or TRBD2 (6 bases each). Germline CDR1 is SGHNT and CDR2 is YYREEE (reference sequence). V was cut by 4 bases and J by 2 bases, with 16 bases left in between. The CDR3 length is 15 residues.

Remarks on this clonotype: The germline gene is not matched at one end of the junction; a read error may be the cause. The chain is built from TRBV11-3 and TRBJ2-2; D is unclear. The CDR3 extends over 13 amino acids. CDR1 and CDR2 (germline): SGHNT, YENEEA. The CDR3 nucleotides read TGTGCTAGCAACCTGGCGAACACCGGGGAGCTGTTTTTT. Translating gives CASNLANTGELFF.